Below are 21 T cell receptor beta chains sequenced from a single sample in a study of T cells in Graves' hyperthyroidism and ophthalmopathy (dated by TCRdb to between 2018 and 2021). To prepare the library, multiplex PCR was applied. The sequencing machine was an Illumina HiSeq 2000. The TCR beta CDR3 regions were amplified from the RNA transcripts. The first round of RT-PCR for the TCR CDR3 was performed with the HTBI primer set and the Qiagen OneStep RT-PCR kit. Through fastp at Q25 and MiXCR, TCRdb rebuilt clones from the public reads, retaining in-frame beta chains. Merged by CDR3 protein, the rows form single entries marked with the most common genes and DNA. This sample has roughly 280,000 distinct CDR3 sequences in its table, and about 20% of those were observed once. Of the sample, 50% to 75% falls within the top ten clones. The specimen sequenced was blood. The receptors come from a man between 25 and 39 years old with Graves' ophthalmopathy.

This clonotype was observed a handful of times. This chain links TRBV20-1 with TRBJ2-3, with D perhaps TRBD2 (6 bases). Germline V gene sequence: CDR1 DFQATT, CDR2 SNEGSKA (reference sequence). The V end lost 5 bases, the J end lost 2 bases, and 11 bases lay between the germline ends. The CDR3 length is 13 residues. For the CDR3, the DNA is TGCAGTGCTCATCGGCGGGACACAGATACGCAGTATTTT. Protein sequence: CSAHRRDTDTQYF.

CDR3 protein: CASIFLNTEAFF. In DNA form, the CDR3 reads TGTGCCAGCATTTTCCTGAACACTGAAGCTTTCTTT. The chain employs TRBV6-2 or TRBV6-3 and TRBJ1-1; no firm D call. With 7 bases removed from V and 0 bases from J, the gap between germline ends came to 6 bases. The CDR3 has 12 residues. The germline V gene encodes CDR1 MNHEY and CDR2 SVGEGT.

This clonotype was seen a few times. V and J are TRBV7-9 and TRBJ2-2, with D uncertain. The CDR3 is 15 amino acids. Germline loops: CDR1 SEHNR, CDR2 FQNEAQ (reference sequence). Trimming left V 2 bases short and J 4 bases short, with 11 bases between. CDR3 bases: TGTGCCAGCAGCTTACTACCGAGTGGCACCGGGGAGCTGTTTTTT. This gives the protein CASSLLPSGTGELFF.

The chain recombines TRBV20-1 with TRBJ1-3; 8 bases are shared with TRBD1. This CDR3 has 12 amino acids. V trimming: 5 bases; J trimming: 5 bases; junction bases outside the gene matches: 2. Germline CDR1 reads DFQATT; CDR2 reads SNEGSKA (reference sequence). The CDR3 reads CSARQGRNTIYF. The CDR3 coding sequence is TGCAGTGCTCGACAGGGGAGAAACACCATATATTTT.

This clonotype came up a few times. The CDR3 loop reads CASSFDRGQTYNEQFF. Written as DNA, the CDR3 is TGTGCCAGCAGCTTCGACAGGGGACAAACCTACAATGAGCAGTTCTTC. The rearrangement links TRBV14 to TRBJ2-1; 8 positions match TRBD1. Unmatched junction bases numbered 8, after V lost 5 bases and J lost 2 bases. CDR1 and CDR2 from the germline V gene are SGHDN and FVKESK. The CDR3 has 16 amino acids.

This clonotype appeared many times. The rearrangement uses TRBV11-3 and TRBJ2-1; tentative D call: TRBD2 (5 bases). The CDR3 runs to 13 residues. CDR1 SGHNT and CDR2 YENEEA come from the germline V gene. V lost 3 bases and J lost 9, with 12 bases in between. For the CDR3, the DNA is TGTGCCAGCAGCTTTTACGGGATGGGTGAGCAGTTCTTC. This encodes CASSFYGMGEQFF.

This clonotype occurred many times. The J gene is TRBJ1-2, the V gene TRBV30; D gene ambiguous. CDR3 length equals 15 residues. CDR1 is GTSNPN and CDR2 is SVGIG in the germline V gene (reference sequence). V lost 3 bases, J lost 0 bases, and 14 bases lay in between. DNA for the CDR3: TGTGCCTGGAGCGCCCTGGACCGCTCTAACTATGGCTACACCTTC. This translates into CAWSALDRSNYGYTF. The full variable domain, with the rest looked up from reference TRBV30 and TRBJ1-2, is SQTIHQWPATLVQPVGSPLSLECTVEGTSNPNLYWYRQAAGRGLQLLFYSVGIGQISSEVPQNLSASRPQDRQFILSSKKLLLSDSGFYLCAWSALDRSNYGYTFGSGTRLTVV.

This clonotype was picked up a small number of times. The chain employs TRBV7-2 and TRBJ2-7; either TRBD1 or TRBD2 may fit D (5 bases each). Germline V gene sequence: CDR1 SGHTA, CDR2 FQGNSA. V was shortened by 2 bases and J by 0 bases, with 17 bases between the two germline ends. This CDR3 comprises 17 residues. CDR3 sequence: CASSLRSLRDRSYEQYF. As DNA, the CDR3 is TGTGCCAGCAGCTTAAGAAGTCTCCGGGACCGCTCCTACGAGCAGTACTTC.

The rearrangement joins TRBV13 to TRBJ2-7; D possibly uses TRBD1 or TRBD2 (6 bases each). This CDR3 has 18 residues. Per the germline V gene, CDR1 is PRHDT and CDR2 is FYEKMQ (reference sequence). V was cut by 1 base and J by 5 bases, with 24 bases left in between. Here the CDR3 reads CASSLVGGMGQGYHEQYF. The CDR3 DNA reads TGTGCCAGCAGCTTAGTAGGGGGGATGGGGCAGGGTTACCACGAGCAGTACTTC.

This clonotype was seen ten or more times. The chain combines TRBV30 with TRBJ2-5; unclear D gene. The germline CDR1 and CDR2 sequences are GTSNPN and SVGIG (reference sequence). The length of the CDR3 is 13 residues. V lost 0 bases and J 4 bases, leaving 9 bases between the germline ends. Here the CDR3 reads CAWSVWQVETQYF. The DNA of the CDR3 is TGTGCCTGGAGTGTATGGCAAGTAGAGACCCAGTACTTC.

J is TRBJ1-5 and V is TRBV12-3 or TRBV12-4, with TRBD1 matching over 7 bases. V dropped 0 bases and J dropped 1; count of bases not matched to a gene: 0. The CDR3 spans 15 residues. CDR3 in DNA: TGTGCCAGCAGTTTAGCACAGGGGAGCAATCAGCCCCAGCATTTT. It specifies CASSLAQGSNQPQHF.

This chain uses TRBV5-6 with TRBJ2-2; D perhaps matches TRBD1 (6 bases). There are 16 residues in the CDR3. Germline V gene sequence: CDR1 SGHDT, CDR2 YYEEEE. With 4 bases removed from V and 2 bases from J, the gap between germline ends came to 15 bases. Written as DNA, the CDR3 is TGTGCCAGCAGCCCAGTCGCGGACAGAAACACCGGGGAGCTGTTTTTT. Its translation is CASSPVADRNTGELFF.

The J gene is TRBJ2-3, the V gene TRBV27, with 7 bases aligning to TRBD2. Germline trimming cut 5 bases from V and 0 bases from J; bases unmatched to any gene: 8. This CDR3 comprises 16 residues. Germline-derived CDR1 and CDR2 are MNHEY and SMNVEV (reference sequence). The CDR3 sequence: CASSIPSGTSTDTQYF. CDR3 sequence (DNA): TGTGCCAGCAGTATACCAAGCGGGACCAGCACAGATACGCAGTATTTT.

This clonotype was counted at least ten times. The rearrangement links TRBV11-1 to TRBJ2-7; no clear D gene. The V gene's germline CDR1 is SGHAT and CDR2 FQDESV (reference sequence). The V end lost 11 bases, the J end lost 2 bases, and 28 bases lay between the germline ends. The CDR3 runs 17 residues. The CDR3 loop reads CARTPCVSASYTYEQYF. The CDR3, as DNA: TGTGCCCGAACTCCTTGTGTATCTGCGTCTTACACCTACGAGCAGTACTTC. Based on the CDR3 plus reference TRBV11-1 and TRBJ2-7, the full variable domain is EAEVAQSPRYKITEKSQAVAFWCDPISGHATLYWYRQILGQGPELLVQFQDESVVDDSQLPKDRFSAERLKGVDSTLKIQPAELGDSAMYLCARTPCVSASYTYEQYFGPGTRLTVT.

This clonotype was seen only a few times. The genes are TRBV20-1 and TRBJ2-1, with 7 bases matching TRBD1. Germline V gene lookup returns CDR1 DFQATT and CDR2 SNEGSKA (reference sequence). The length of the CDR3 is 10 residues. Unmatched junction bases numbered 1, after V lost 4 bases and J lost 10 bases. The CDR3, as DNA: TGCAGTGCTATGGACAGGGAGCAGTTCTTC. It specifies CSAMDREQFF.

The V gene is TRBV11-1, the J gene TRBJ2-1; TRBD2 matches at 7 bases. The V gene's germline CDR1 is SGHAT and CDR2 FQDESV (reference sequence). There are 16 residues in the CDR3. V dropped 5 bases and J dropped 5; count of bases not matched to a gene: 12. Here the CDR3 DNA reads TGTGCCAGCAGCGTAGAATGGGCTAGCGGTAACAATGAGCAGTTCTTC. It codes for CASSVEWASGNNEQFF.

This clonotype was picked up many times. The rearrangement links TRBV5-6 to TRBJ1-6; no reliable D call. The V and J ends lost 2 bases and 0 bases respectively, with 9 bases between them. The length of the CDR3 is 16 residues. Per the germline V gene, CDR1 is SGHDT and CDR2 is YYEEEE. The CDR3 DNA is TGTGCCAGCAGCTTCCGACCGAACTCCTATAATTCACCCCTCCACTTT. This codes for CASSFRPNSYNSPLHF. The entire variable domain, with the rest obtained from reference TRBV5-6 and TRBJ1-6, is as follows: DAGVTQSPTHLIKTRGQQVTLRCSPKSGHDTVSWYQQALGQGPQFIFQYYEEEERQRGNFPDRFSGHQFPNYSSELNVNALLLGDSALYLCASSFRPNSYNSPLHFGNGTRLTVT.

This chain joins TRBV12-3 or TRBV12-4 and TRBJ1-1; D is perhaps TRBD1 (5 bases). The length of the CDR3 is 15 residues. Trimming removed 3 bases from V and 3 bases from J, with 14 bases in between. The CDR3 sequence: CASSFSIGEHTEAFF. In DNA, the CDR3 is TGTGCCAGCAGTTTTTCCATAGGGGAACACACTGAAGCTTTCTTT.

This clonotype was counted between two and nine times. The CDR3 spells CASSVAGQVNQPQHF. CDR3 in DNA: TGTGCCAGCAGCGTAGCCGGACAGGTAAATCAGCCCCAGCATTTT. V usage is TRBV9 and J usage is TRBJ1-5, with 7 positions matching TRBD1. V lost 0 bases, J lost 4 bases, and 4 bases stayed unmatched. This CDR3 is built from 15 residues. In germline, CDR1 is SGDLS, CDR2 YYNGEE.

Written as DNA, the CDR3 is TGTGCCAGCAGCTTAGGACTCCCTGAGAGGTACTTC. Translation gives CASSLGLPERYF. This chain joins TRBV11-3 and TRBJ2-5; no clear D gene. Trimming left V 1 base short and J 13 bases short, with 13 bases between. Germline CDR1 is SGHNT and CDR2 is YENEEA. This CDR3 has 12 residues.

The sample holds a few counts of this clonotype. This chain links TRBV14 with TRBJ2-3; no clear D. This CDR3 has 16 amino acids. Trimming cost V 1 base and J 4 bases, with 15 bases left between them. CDR1 and CDR2 from the germline V gene are SGHDN and FVKESK. DNA for the CDR3: TGTGCCAGCAGCCAAGGAAACCGGGCTGGCCCAGATACGCAGTATTTT. It specifies CASSQGNRAGPDTQYF. Full variable domain (rest looked up from reference TRBV14 and TRBJ2-3): EAGVTQFPSHSVIEKGQTVTLRCDPISGHDNLYWYRRVMGKEIKFLLHFVKESKQDESGMPNNRFLAERTGGTYSTLKVQPAELEDSGVYFCASSQGNRAGPDTQYFGPGTRLTVL.